These 11 T cell receptor beta chains were all obtained from the same sample, sequenced in a study of cytomegalovirus exposure and HLA in healthy donors. The PCR had 60 Vbeta and 13 Jbeta primers. Sequencing was performed with immunoSEQ multiplex PCR; in TCRdb, only in-frame clones are kept and a portion is missing. This sample has 150,000 to 180,000 clones, with roughly 80% found just once. Sequencing was done on a sample of PBMCs. These receptors all come from a middle-aged woman in good health and CMV-seronegative.

The chain combines TRBV11-2 with TRBJ1-2, with TRBD1 matching over 7 bases. Looked up from germline, CDR1 is SGHAT and CDR2 is FQNNGV. With V trimmed by 0 bases and J by 6 bases, 10 bases remained unmatched. The CDR3 has 16 residues. The DNA of the CDR3 is TGTGCCAGCAGCTTAGATTACCGACAGGGCGTAGATGGCTACACCTTC. Amino acid sequence: CASSLDYRQGVDGYTF.

With respect to this clone: The junction departs from the called germline gene at one end, perhaps through a read error. The rearrangement joins TRBV7-9 to TRBJ2-1, with 10 bases that match TRBD2. The CDR3 has 15 residues. Germline V CDR1 and CDR2: SEHNR, FQNEAQ (reference sequence). The CDR3 here is CASSLAGVLYNEQFF. CDR3 bases: TGTGCCAGCAGCCTAGCGGGAGTCCTCTACAATGAGCAGTTCTTC.

This sequence joins TRBV4-1 and TRBJ2-7; D remains ambiguous. The CDR3 has 15 amino acids. Trimming removed 3 bases from V and 0 bases from J, with 12 bases in between. The V gene's germline CDR1 is MGHRA and CDR2 YSYEKL. This CDR3 is CASSQREKSSYEQYF. CDR3 sequence (DNA): TGCGCCAGCAGCCAGCGTGAAAAGAGCTCCTACGAGCAGTACTTC.

The chain has TRBV11-2 and TRBJ2-1; possible D gene TRBD1, 5 bases. The CDR3 length is 15 residues. Germline CDR1 is SGHAT and CDR2 is FQNNGV. Trimming stripped 1 base from V and 6 bases from J, with 13 bases between. The CDR3 region has the DNA TGTGCCAGCAGCTTAGGGGGCATTTCGTTCAATGAGCAGTTCTTC. Its protein is CASSLGGISFNEQFF.

The chain joins TRBV27 to TRBJ2-3, with 7 bases identical to TRBD2. The CDR3 loop spans 15 amino acids. The V gene end was trimmed by 5 bases and the J gene end by 3 bases; junction bases not matched to a gene: 8. Germline lookup yields CDR1 MNHEY and CDR2 SMNVEV (reference sequence). The DNA for the CDR3 is TGTGCCAGCAGTGTCCTTAACGGGGGGACAGATACGCAGTATTTT. Translated: CASSVLNGGTDTQYF.

The chain links TRBV28 to TRBJ1-5, with D hard to call. The V end was cut by 3 bases, the J end by 9 bases, with 6 bases between. The CDR3 consists of 11 residues. Germline lookup yields CDR1 MDHEN and CDR2 SYDVKM. In DNA form, the CDR3 reads TGTGCCAGCAGTTTCGAGCGGCCCCAGCATTTT. Its protein product is CASSFERPQHF. Based on the CDR3 plus reference TRBV28 and TRBJ1-5, the full variable domain is DVKVTQSSRYLVKRTGEKVFLECVQDMDHENMFWYRQDPGLGLRLIYFSYDVKMKEKGDIPEGYSVSREKKERFSLILESASTNQTSMYLCASSFERPQHFGDGTRLSIL.

This clone was observed a single time. V usage is TRBV5-1 and J usage is TRBJ2-5; tentatively, D is TRBD1 (6 bases). Trimming removed 2 bases at V and 3 bases at J, with 11 bases between. The length of the CDR3 is 14 residues. CDR1 SGHRS and CDR2 YFSETQ come from the germline V gene. CDR3 coding DNA: TGCGCCAGCAGCTTTGGGGCAGGGGAAGAGACCCAGTACTTC. It specifies CASSFGAGEETQYF.

V usage is TRBV10-2 and J usage is TRBJ1-2, with a weak D call TRBD1 (5 bases). The germline V gene has CDR1 WSHSY and CDR2 SAAADI. Trimming removed 5 bases at V and 2 bases at J, with 21 bases between. The CDR3 covers 17 residues. The CDR3 sequence: CASSTRVVTVTNYGYTF. CDR3 DNA sequence: TGCGCCAGCAGTACTCGAGTAGTGACAGTAACCAACTATGGCTACACCTTC.

In DNA, the CDR3 is TGTGCCAGCAGTTCCGCCGACTATGTAAACACTGAAGCTTTCTTT. It specifies CASSSADYVNTEAFF. The chain couples TRBV28 to TRBJ1-1, with D unresolved. The CDR3 is 15 amino acids. Deletions cut 4 bases from V and 2 bases from J, with 14 bases between. Per germline, CDR1 MDHEN and CDR2 SYDVKM.

This clone has a single count. CDR3 protein: CAWSHSGTYEQYF. The CDR3 DNA follows: TGTGCCTGGAGTCACAGCGGGACCTACGAGCAGTACTTC. The V call is TRBV30, the J call TRBJ2-7, with TRBD2 identical over 7 bases. The CDR3 runs to 13 residues. Germline CDR1 and CDR2: GTSNPN and SVGIG (reference sequence). J lost 2 bases, V lost 2 bases, and 3 bases had no gene match.

This clone was observed a single time. The genes are TRBV5-1 and TRBJ2-2; TRBD1 is a possible D gene (6 bases). CDR1 and CDR2 (germline): SGHRS, YFSETQ. This CDR3 is 15 amino acids long. Trimming cost V 0 bases and J 4 bases, with 10 bases left between them. The CDR3 spells CASSLVLGATGELFF. Written as DNA, the CDR3 is TGCGCCAGCAGCTTGGTATTGGGGGCCACCGGGGAGCTGTTTTTT.